This T cell receptor (beta chain) was documented in a study of blood T cell repertoires in COVID-19. Study-level background: Spain, Italy and the United States supplied samples that represented acute and convalescent COVID-19. The cDNA or gDNA used as material had been derived from T cells, B-cell-depleted T cells, or PBMCs.

CDR1 is KGHSH, CDR2 LQKENI, per germline. V was pared by 2 bases and J by 0 bases, with 10 bases between. This CDR3 region has 16 residues. Original analysis: Cell counts per sample came from amplifying reference gene primers. The method was immunoSEQ multiplex PCR; TCRdb's version includes in-frame clones alone and lacks a portion of them. That table supplies the V and J calls and clone size; D and trimming were determined from the DNA. The sample lists fewer than 350,000 clones, approximately 81% occurring once. The rearrangement uses TRBV18 and TRBJ2-2; maybe TRBD2 (6 bases). This clonotype originated in a woman aged 55-70 years with active or convalescent COVID-19. The material sequenced was peripheral blood. CDR3 sequence: CASSPNGGANTGELFF. The DNA of the CDR3 is TGTGCCAGCTCACCAAACGGGGGAGCGAACACCGGGGAGCTGTTTTTT.